The 20 T cell receptor beta chains in this list originate from one sample, sequenced in a study of STAT3 mutations in large granular lymphocyte leukemia. Study-wide results and limits: Every T-LGLL patient had at least one immunodominant TCRbeta clonotype.

Only in-frame clones appear in the TCRdb table, and some are missing; sequencing was by immunoSEQ multiplex PCR. The data show about 42,000 clones, with roughly three quarters seen just once and about 0.45% held by the top ten. No antigen has been assigned to these receptors. Sequenced material: PBMCs. The source is a human donor with T large granular lymphocyte leukemia. Some clones in this sample may be carry-over from other donors' samples.

The genes are TRBV18 and TRBJ1-1; D call uncertain. The CDR3 is 14 residues long. V gave up 0 bases and J gave up 6 bases, with 11 bases separating them. Germline CDR1 KGHSH, CDR2 LQKENI. The CDR3 here is CASSPPGSPPEAFF. Here the CDR3 DNA reads TGTGCCAGCTCACCACCGGGGAGCCCCCCTGAAGCTTTCTTT. Full variable domain (remainder filled in from reference TRBV18 and TRBJ1-1): NAGVMQNPRHLVRRRGQEARLRCSPMKGHSHVYWYRQLPEEGLKFMVYLQKENIIDESGMPKERFSAEFPKEGPSILRIQQVVRGDSAAYFCASSPPGSPPEAFFGQGTRLTVV.

The chain carries TRBV2 and TRBJ2-3; D gene uncertain. The CDR3 spans 14 residues. Germline CDR1 SNHLY, CDR2 FYNNEI. Between the trimmed V and J ends, which lost 8 bases and 0 bases, there was a span of 12 bases. The DNA of the CDR3 is TGTGCCAGCCTCGAGATTCCTAGCACAGATACGCAGTATTTT. It translates to CASLEIPSTDTQYF. Full variable domain (rest looked up from reference TRBV2 and TRBJ2-3): EPEVTQTPSHQVTQMGQEVILRCVPISNHLYFYWYRQILGQKVEFLVSFYNNEISEKSEIFDDQFSVERPDGSNFTLKIRSTKLEDSAMYFCASLEIPSTDTQYFGPGTRLTVL.

This chain connects TRBV7-2 to TRBJ1-5; the match to TRBD1 covers 8 bases. The length of the CDR3 is 15 residues. After removal of 1 base from V and 7 bases from J, the junction contained 6 bases not matched to a gene. The germline V gene has CDR1 SGHTA and CDR2 FQGNSA. Here the CDR3 reads CASSLVAGGEQPQHF. CDR3 DNA: TGTGCCAGCAGCTTAGTGGCAGGGGGCGAACAGCCCCAGCATTTT.

CDR3 residues: CASSIGQASGNMYF. As DNA, the CDR3 is TGTGCCAGTAGTATAGGGCAAGCTAGCGGGAATATGTATTTT. The chain combines TRBV19 with TRBJ2-3; 9 bases map to TRBD2. CDR1 LNHDA and CDR2 SQIVND come from the germline V gene (reference sequence). The ends lost 1 base at V and 14 bases at J; junction bases unmatched: 10. CDR3 size: 14 residues.

This clone has just a few counts. V and J are TRBV7-9 and TRBJ1-2; possible D gene TRBD1, 5 bases. Germline CDR1 and CDR2: SEHNR and FQNEAQ (reference sequence). This CDR3 comprises 12 residues. Trimming stripped 5 bases from V and 7 bases from J, with 11 bases between. CDR3 in amino acids: CASSPTVGGYTF. CDR3 coding DNA: TGTGCCAGCAGCCCGACAGTGGGTGGCTACACCTTC.

The V call is TRBV7-9, the J call TRBJ2-2; TRBD2 is a possible D gene (6 bases). The CDR3 runs to 16 residues. V was clipped by 2 bases and J by 3 bases, with 13 bases between them. The germline V gene has CDR1 SEHNR and CDR2 FQNEAQ (reference sequence). DNA for the CDR3: TGTGCCAGCAGCTTACCGTCTAGCGTTCACACCGGGGAGCTGTTTTTT. This encodes CASSLPSSVHTGELFF.

The rearrangement joins TRBV7-8 to TRBJ2-5; D may be TRBD1 or TRBD2 (5 bases each). The V gene lost 5 bases and the J gene lost 7 bases, with 14 bases spanning the gap. CDR1 is SGHVS, CDR2 FQNEAQ, per germline. The CDR3 spans 13 residues. The CDR3 DNA is TGTGCCAGCAGCCGGGACCGCGCCGGGACCCAGTACTTC. Its translation is CASSRDRAGTQYF.

The rearrangement uses TRBV19 and TRBJ2-1, with D possibly called TRBD1 or TRBD2 (5 bases each). The CDR3 length is 15 residues. V was clipped by 3 bases and J by 5 bases, with 14 bases between them. In germline, CDR1 is LNHDA, CDR2 SQIVND (reference sequence). This CDR3 reads CASSIHRGSHNEQFF. CDR3 DNA: TGTGCCAGTAGTATTCACCGGGGCAGCCACAATGAGCAGTTCTTC.

The CDR3 loop reads CASSLGWGVSYNEQFF. CDR3 nucleotide sequence: TGTGCCAGCAGCTTAGGCTGGGGGGTTTCCTACAATGAGCAGTTCTTC. The chain uses TRBV13 and TRBJ2-1, with TRBD2 as a possible D gene (6 bases). This CDR3 is built from 16 residues. The V end was cut by 0 bases, the J end by 1 base, with 10 bases between. Germline V gives CDR1 PRHDT, CDR2 FYEKMQ (reference sequence).

The J gene is TRBJ2-5, the V gene TRBV18, with D possibly TRBD1 on 7 matching bases. V was trimmed by 3 bases and J by 3 bases, leaving 17 bases between them. This CDR3 spans 16 amino acids. In germline, CDR1 is KGHSH, CDR2 LQKENI. In DNA form, the CDR3 reads TGTGCCAGCTCACCGGGCGGGACAGCTCGAAAAGAGACCCAGTACTTC. Amino acid sequence: CASSPGGTARKETQYF.

V and J are TRBV7-2 and TRBJ1-1; D gene uncertain. The germline V gene has CDR1 SGHTA and CDR2 FQGNSA. The V end lost 8 bases, the J end lost 8 bases, and 9 bases lay between the germline ends. The CDR3 spans 10 residues. CDR3 in amino acids: CASGESEAFF. CDR3 nucleotide sequence: TGTGCCAGCGGAGAGTCAGAAGCTTTCTTT.

This chain connects TRBV19 to TRBJ1-6, with 7 positions matching TRBD1. The CDR3 has 14 amino acids. Trimming took 10 bases from V and 6 from J; bases not matched to a gene: 9. Germline CDR1 LNHDA, CDR2 SQIVND (reference sequence). The CDR3 coding sequence is TGTGCCACCAAAACAGGGGATTCTAATTCACCCCTCCACTTT. This translates into CATKTGDSNSPLHF.

The J gene is TRBJ1-2, the V gene TRBV5-5; TRBD1 matches at 7 bases. Trimming took 3 bases from V and 10 from J; bases not matched to a gene: 9. The germline V gene encodes CDR1 SGHKS and CDR2 YYEKEE (reference sequence). The CDR3 loop spans 13 amino acids. In nucleotides, the CDR3 is TGTGCCAGCAGCTGGAGCTTCAGGGGGGACTACACCTTC. It is translated as CASSWSFRGDYTF.

The V and J genes are TRBV5-6 and TRBJ2-7, with TRBD2 matching 12 bases. There are 14 residues in the CDR3. The junction had 3 bases not matched to a gene; V was cut back by 4 bases and J by 4 bases. Germline V gene lookup returns CDR1 SGHDT and CDR2 YYEEEE. The CDR3 coding sequence is TGTGCCAGCAGCGACGGACTAGCGGGGTACGAGCAGTACTTC. Protein product: CASSDGLAGYEQYF.

The count of this clone is one. The V gene is TRBV5-4, the J gene TRBJ1-1, with 7 bases that match TRBD1. CDR3 size: 14 residues. The J segment lost 4 bases and the V segment lost 3 bases, leaving 6 bases of the junction unmatched. CDR1 is SGHNT and CDR2 is YYREEE in the germline V gene (reference sequence). CDR3 sequence (DNA): TGTGCCAGCAGCTCCGACAGGGACCCCACTGAAGCTTTCTTT. Translation: CASSSDRDPTEAFF. The whole variable domain, filled in from reference TRBV5-4 and TRBJ1-1, reads ETGVTQSPTHLIKTRGQQVTLRCSSQSGHNTVSWYQQALGQGPQFIFQYYREEENGRGNFPPRFSGLQFPNYSSELNVNALELDDSALYLCASSSDRDPTEAFFGQGTRLTVV.

V usage is TRBV28 and J usage is TRBJ2-7; D is perhaps TRBD1 (5 bases). The CDR3 totals 14 residues. The germline V gene encodes CDR1 MDHEN and CDR2 SYDVKM. The V end was cut by 1 base, the J end by 1 base, with 8 bases between. The CDR3 spells CASSLSGLSYEQYV. Here the CDR3 DNA reads TGTGCCAGCAGTTTATCAGGGCTATCCTACGAGCAGTACGTC.

The rearrangement links TRBV5-1 to TRBJ1-1, with a weak D call TRBD1 (6 bases). CDR1 and CDR2 from the germline V gene are SGHRS and YFSETQ. Trimming left V 0 bases short and J 1 base short, with 10 bases between. This CDR3 is 15 amino acids long. The CDR3 here is CASSLETGRNTEAFF. For the CDR3, the DNA is TGCGCCAGCAGCTTGGAGACAGGAAGGAACACTGAAGCTTTCTTT.

The CDR3 sequence: CASSTGGGHWAPLHF. As DNA, the CDR3 is TGTGCCAGCAGTACCGGGGGAGGCCACTGGGCCCCCCTCCACTTT. The chain recombines TRBV27 with TRBJ1-6, with D possibly TRBD1 on 5 matching bases. Germline V lookup: CDR1 MNHEY, CDR2 SMNVEV (reference sequence). V was pared by 5 bases and J by 13 bases, with 21 bases between. This CDR3 region has 15 residues.

This chain uses TRBV28 with TRBJ1-5; a possible D gene is TRBD1 (5 bases). Germline V gives CDR1 MDHEN, CDR2 SYDVKM. The CDR3 contains 16 residues. V was shortened by 8 bases and J by 0 bases, with 17 bases between the two germline ends. The CDR3 nucleotides are TGTGCCAGCGGCCCGGGGGGACCATATAGCAATCAGCCCCAGCATTTT. It encodes CASGPGGPYSNQPQHF.

In nucleotides, the CDR3 is TGCGCCAGCAGTGAGGGACAGTTCGATGAGCAGTTCTTC. It is translated as CASSEGQFDEQFF. The chain links TRBV10-1 to TRBJ2-1; TRBD1 might be the D (6 bases). The germline gives CDR1 WNHNN, CDR2 SYGVQD (reference sequence). The CDR3 length is 13 residues. The germline V and J ends were trimmed by 2 bases and 8 bases, with 10 bases remaining between them.